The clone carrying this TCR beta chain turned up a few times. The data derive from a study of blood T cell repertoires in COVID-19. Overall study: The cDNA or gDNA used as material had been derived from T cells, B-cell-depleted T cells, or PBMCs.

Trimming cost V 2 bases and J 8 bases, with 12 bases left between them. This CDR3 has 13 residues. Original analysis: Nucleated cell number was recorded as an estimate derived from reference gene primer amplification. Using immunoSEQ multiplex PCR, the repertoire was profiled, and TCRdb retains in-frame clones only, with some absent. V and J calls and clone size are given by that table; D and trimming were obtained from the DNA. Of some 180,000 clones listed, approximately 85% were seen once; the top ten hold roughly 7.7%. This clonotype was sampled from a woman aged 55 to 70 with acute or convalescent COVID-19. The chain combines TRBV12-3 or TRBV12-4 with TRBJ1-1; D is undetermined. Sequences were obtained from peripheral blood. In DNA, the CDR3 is TGTGCCAGCAGTTTATCATCCCAGAAGGAAGCTTTCTTT. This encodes CASSLSSQKEAFF.